A single TCR beta chain is shown here with its context. As yet, its antigen is unknown. The missing CDR3 end, 3 residues past where the read stops, is filled in from the germline J gene. This sample was included in a study of T cell clonality in common variable immunodeficiency. Study-level points and caveats: Common variable immunodeficiency TCR beta sequences reportedly had fewer deletions and N-nucleotide insertions.

Germline-derived CDR1 and CDR2 are SGHRS and YFSETQ. With V trimmed by 5 bases and J by 8 bases, 3 bases remained unmatched. CDR3 size: 12 residues. Some clones are missing from TCRdb's copy, which holds only in-frame ones; the method was immunoSEQ multiplex PCR. The profile covers 26,000 or so clones, none occurring a single time. Source material: peripheral blood mononuclear cells. The chain joins TRBV5-1 to TRBJ2-1; the match to TRBD1 covers 8 bases. The clonotype was recovered from a human donor with common variable immunodeficiency. CDR3 region: CASSYRGDEQFF. The covered CDR3 bases are TGCGCCAGCAGTTACAGGGGGGATGAG. The full variable domain, with the rest looked up from reference TRBV5-1 and TRBJ2-1, is KAGVTQTPRYLIKTRGQQVTLSCSPISGHRSVSWYQQTPGQGLQFLFEYFSETQRNKGNFPGRFSGRQFSNSRSEMNVSTLELGDSALYLCASSYRGDEQFFGPGTRLTVL.